A selection of T cell receptor beta chains follows, all from one sample in a study of OX40 agonist ivuxolimab in advanced cancers. The repertoire was sequenced with immunoSEQ multiplex PCR; TCRdb's copy has only in-frame clones and lacks some. The repertoire includes some 69,000 clones, nearly 90% of them detected once, and about 11% sits in the top ten. This material consisted of CD4+ or CD8+ T cells sorted from blood, taken in a trial of the OX40 agonist ivuxolimab. These TCRs come from an adult with an advanced solid tumor such as melanoma, head and neck, liver or kidney cancer. Both conserved end residues are part of each CDR3. Each record gives: CDR3 DNA, CDR3 protein, J gene, clone size, D gene, V gene. The D gene is left open where the match is weak. Clone size is stated in some rows and not others, as once, few, many or a class when expanded.

DNA: TGTGCCAGCAGGGGACAGGGGGCAATGGGGCCCCAGCATTTT
CDR3: CASRGQGAMGPQHF
J: TRBJ1-5
size: few
D: TRBD1
V: TRBV6-5

DNA: TGTGCCACCCAAGACAGCGTCCACGAGCAGTACTTC
CDR3: CATQDSVHEQYF
J: TRBJ2-7
size: NA
D: NA
V: TRBV28

DNA: TGCGCCAGCAGCTTGTCCCAGGCTACTTACAATGAGCAGTTCTTC
CDR3: CASSLSQATYNEQFF
J: TRBJ2-1
size: NA
D: NA
V: TRBV5-1

DNA: TGTGCCAGCAGCCAAGGTCGGGACGGATACAATGAGCAGTTCTTC
CDR3: CASSQGRDGYNEQFF
J: TRBJ2-1
size: once
D: NA
V: TRBV4-2

DNA: TGCGCCAGCACGGCGGCGAACACCGGGGAGCTGTTTTTT
CDR3: CASTAANTGELFF
J: TRBJ2-2
size: NA
D: NA
V: TRBV5-1

DNA: TGTGCCAGCAGTTACATTAGGCGACTGGAGAACACTGAAGCTTTCTTT
CDR3: CASSYIRRLENTEAFF
J: TRBJ1-1
size: once
D: NA
V: TRBV6-6

DNA: TGTGCCAGCAGTTTAACAGGGGGGAGGGGACTAGTATTAGATACGCAGTATTTT
CDR3: CASSLTGGRGLVLDTQYF
J: TRBJ2-3
size: once
D: NA
V: TRBV28

DNA: TGTGCCAGCAGTACTTTAGCATTCACAGATACGCAGTATTTT
CDR3: CASSTLAFTDTQYF
J: TRBJ2-3
size: NA
D: NA
V: TRBV6-5

DNA: TGTGCCAGCAGCTTAGTTGGGGGGCGCACCGGGGAGCTGTTTTTT
CDR3: CASSLVGGRTGELFF
J: TRBJ2-2
size: NA
D: NA
V: TRBV13

DNA: TGTGCCAGCAGCTTAAGGCGGACTAGCGGGACCTACACAGATACGCAGTATTTT
CDR3: CASSLRRTSGTYTDTQYF
J: TRBJ2-3
size: NA
D: TRBD2
V: TRBV7-2

DNA: TGCGCCAGCAGCGCACTCGGGACGGGAAACTATGGCTACACCTTC
CDR3: CASSALGTGNYGYTF
J: TRBJ1-2
size: NA
D: NA
V: TRBV5-1

DNA: TGTGCCAGCAGCAGGATAGTTGACACTGAAGCTTTCTTT
CDR3: CASSRIVDTEAFF
J: TRBJ1-1
size: NA
D: NA
V: TRBV7-2

DNA: TGTGCCAGCAGCCCGACCGCGGGGACGCAGTTCTTC
CDR3: CASSPTAGTQFF
J: TRBJ2-1
size: NA
D: NA
V: TRBV7-9

DNA: TGCGCCAGCAGTGAGTCCCCCAGGGGGTGGGGCACAGATACGCAGTATTTT
CDR3: CASSESPRGWGTDTQYF
J: TRBJ2-3
size: NA
D: TRBD1
V: TRBV10-2

DNA: TGTGCCAGCAGCTCCCACAGTTACACTGAAGCTTTCTTT
CDR3: CASSSHSYTEAFF
J: TRBJ1-1
size: NA
D: NA
V: TRBV7-3

DNA: TGTGCCAGCAGCTTCTCCGGGACAGGCGCTTACGAGCAGTACTTC
CDR3: CASSFSGTGAYEQYF
J: TRBJ2-7
size: NA
D: TRBD1
V: TRBV7-2

DNA: TGTGCCAGCAGCTTAGCTGGACAGGGACGGGGCTATGGCTACACCTTC
CDR3: CASSLAGQGRGYGYTF
J: TRBJ1-2
size: NA
D: TRBD1
V: TRBV7-9

DNA: TGTGCCAGCAGTTTTGACAGGGGTTATAATGAGCAGTTCTTC
CDR3: CASSFDRGYNEQFF
J: TRBJ2-1
size: NA
D: TRBD1
V: TRBV27

DNA: TGTGCCAGCAGATTGGACCGGGGACGTGAAAAACTGTTTTTT
CDR3: CASRLDRGREKLFF
J: TRBJ1-4
size: NA
D: NA
V: TRBV2

DNA: TGTGCCAGCAGTGGTGGGGACTATGGCTACACCTTC
CDR3: CASSGGDYGYTF
J: TRBJ1-2
size: many
D: NA
V: TRBV6-1

DNA: TGCGCCAGCAGCCAAGAGGAGTCATTTTCCTACAATGAGCAGTTCTTC
CDR3: CASSQEESFSYNEQFF
J: TRBJ2-1
size: NA
D: NA
V: TRBV4-3

DNA: TGCAGTGCTAGAGAGGAGACCCAGTACTTC
CDR3: CSAREETQYF
J: TRBJ2-5
size: NA
D: NA
V: TRBV20-1

DNA: TGTGCCAGCAGCGTAGACCCTGGGTACGAGCAGTACTTC
CDR3: CASSVDPGYEQYF
J: TRBJ2-7
size: NA
D: NA
V: TRBV9

DNA: TGTGCCAGCAGTTCTTCCTCCGGGACTAGGGACCCCCTCGAGCAGTACTTC
CDR3: CASSSSSGTRDPLEQYF
J: TRBJ2-7
size: NA
D: TRBD2
V: TRBV27

DNA: TGTGCCAGCAGCCAAGATCTCCTTTTTACGAACACCGGGGAGCTGTTTTTT
CDR3: CASSQDLLFTNTGELFF
J: TRBJ2-2
size: NA
D: NA
V: TRBV14

DNA: TGTGCCAGCAGCCCGGCTGGGGCCGGTGGCTACACCTTC
CDR3: CASSPAGAGGYTF
J: TRBJ1-2
size: NA
D: NA
V: TRBV27

DNA: TGTGCCAGCAGTTCCCGGGACAGGGACACAGATACGCAGTATTTT
CDR3: CASSSRDRDTDTQYF
J: TRBJ2-3
size: NA
D: TRBD1
V: TRBV5-4

DNA: TGTGCCAGCAGCTTATTTAGGGGACGAAACAATGAGCAGTTCTTC
CDR3: CASSLFRGRNNEQFF
J: TRBJ2-1
size: once
D: NA
V: TRBV7-3

DNA: TGTGCCACCAAGGACAGCTACTACGAGCAGTACTTC
CDR3: CATKDSYYEQYF
J: TRBJ2-7
size: NA
D: NA
V: TRBV10-3

DNA: TGTGCCAGCTCACCAAGGACTGCCTCCTTTAATGACAATGAGCAGTTCTTC
CDR3: CASSPRTASFNDNEQFF
J: TRBJ2-1
size: few
D: NA
V: TRBV18

DNA: TGTGCCAGCAGCTTATCCCACGGGAGCGCCGGGGAGCTGTTTTTT
CDR3: CASSLSHGSAGELFF
J: TRBJ2-2
size: NA
D: NA
V: TRBV7-3

DNA: TGTGCCAGCAGTGACTCTAGCGGGAGCTCCTACGAGCAGTACTTC
CDR3: CASSDSSGSSYEQYF
J: TRBJ2-7
size: NA
D: TRBD2
V: TRBV6-5

DNA: TGTGCCAGCAGTCCTCGACAACGCTACAAGCAGTACTTC
CDR3: CASSPRQRYKQYF
J: TRBJ2-7
size: once
D: NA
V: TRBV6-5

DNA: TGTGCCAGCAGCGACCCGGGACAGGGGCGACGGGCTTTCTTT
CDR3: CASSDPGQGRRAFF
J: TRBJ1-1
size: NA
D: TRBD1
V: TRBV11-2

DNA: TGTGCCAGCAGCTCAGACGGCGGAGGGGGGACCCAGTACTTC
CDR3: CASSSDGGGGTQYF
J: TRBJ2-5
size: NA
D: NA
V: TRBV7-2

DNA: TGTGCTAGTGGTTTGGGGCTGAGCTCCTACAATGAGCAGTTCTTC
CDR3: CASGLGLSSYNEQFF
J: TRBJ2-1
size: NA
D: NA
V: TRBV12-5

DNA: TGTGCCAGTATCCGGTCCGGGGCAGATACGCAGTATTTT
CDR3: CASIRSGADTQYF
J: TRBJ2-3
size: NA
D: NA
V: TRBV19

DNA: TGTGCCAGCAGAGTAGCGGGAGGCGATGAGCAGTTCTTC
CDR3: CASRVAGGDEQFF
J: TRBJ2-1
size: NA
D: TRBD2
V: TRBV6-6

DNA: TGTGCCACCAGCAGAGATCTGGGAGGAGGAACCTTC
CDR3: CATSRDLGGGTF
J: TRBJ1-2
size: few
D: NA
V: TRBV15

DNA: TGTGCCAGCAGCCCTCCTAGCGGGAGGACAGGTGAGCAGTTCTTC
CDR3: CASSPPSGRTGEQFF
J: TRBJ2-1
size: NA
D: TRBD2
V: TRBV7-2